This TCR beta chain was captured in a study of blood T cell repertoires in COVID-19. Study at large: Material from acute and convalescent COVID-19 was sourced from the United States, Italy and Spain.

In its sample, this clone was seen once. Source study methods: Using reference gene primer amplification, nucleated cell counts were estimated. TCRdb's copy holds only in-frame clones and misses some; the assay was immunoSEQ multiplex PCR. V, J and clone size are taken as reported in that table, and D and trimming were inferred from the DNA itself. Of about 140,000 clones in the sample, about 83% were seen once. Germline lookup yields CDR1 MGHRA and CDR2 YSYEKL. The CDR3 has 15 amino acids. The V end was cut by 4 bases, the J end by 6 bases, with 15 bases between. Those enrolled, adults aged 18 to 89 years, came from about two dozen US areas. Participant-given clinical history determined each cohort assignment.

The V and J genes are TRBV4-1 and TRBJ2-2; D might be TRBD1 (6 bases). The TCR comes from a woman aged 50 to 60 with acute COVID-19. The sequenced material came from PBMCs or T cells enriched from blood (not recorded which). The CDR3 region is CASSRIQGRAGELFF. In DNA form, the CDR3 reads TGCGCCAGCAGCCGCATACAGGGACGGGCCGGGGAGCTGTTTTTT.